This TCR beta chain was identified in a study of T-cell reconstitution after alpha-beta-depleted transplantation in children. Broader study findings: At the one-year point after transplant, T-cell counts and TCRbeta diversity were found to come mostly from T cells that had been newly produced. After transplant, at about two months, alpha-beta T cells were reportedly derived from several hundred expanded graft clones. Surviving recipient T cells and thymic progenitors accounted for the high day-60 TCRbeta diversity observed in some patients.

Per germline, CDR1 DFQATT and CDR2 SNEGSKA (reference sequence). CDR3 length: 14 residues. V dropped 5 bases and J dropped 6; count of bases not matched to a gene: 6. A library of TCRbeta sequences, prepared with unique molecular identifiers, was generated. TCRdb recomputed calls from the PCR reads with MiXCR, one row per CDR3 protein. The sample consists of fewer than 350,000 distinct CDR3 sequences, about 9.9% of them appearing once. This clonotype was picked up many times. Its matching antigen is unknown. The sequencing used peripheral blood, collected 180 days after TCRalphabeta/CD19-depleted stem cell transplant. The chain recombines TRBV20-1 with TRBJ2-2; 10 nucleotides agree with TRBD2. The source of this sequence is a male patient aged 2 to 9 who had a stem cell transplant for chronic granulomatous disease, so the T cells may come from the graft donor. CDR3 sequence: CSASSGGASGELFF. The CDR3 DNA reads TGCAGTGCTTCAAGCGGGGGGGCTTCCGGGGAGCTGTTTTTT.